The present entry profiles one T cell receptor beta chain with its context. The CDR3 runs 12 residues. Germline V gives CDR1 SGHTA, CDR2 FQGTGA. V was trimmed by 5 bases and J by 9 bases, leaving 13 bases between them. The source of the sample is a study of blood T cell repertoires in COVID-19. Profiled with immunoSEQ multiplex PCR; TCRdb holds only in-frame clones, not every one. The sample includes 250,000 or so clones, around 86% of them seen just once. The sequence derives from a woman between 50 and 59 years old who had recovered from COVID-19. Sequencing was carried out using PBMCs or T cells enriched from blood (not recorded which). This sequence joins TRBV7-3 and TRBJ2-5, with D perhaps TRBD2 (5 bases). The CDR3 DNA follows: TGTGCCAGCAGCCCCAACGGGGAATCCCAGTACTTC. Protein sequence: CASSPNGESQYF.